These 17 T cell receptor beta chains originate from one sample sequenced in a study of cytomegalovirus exposure and HLA in healthy donors. PCR used 60 Vbeta primers and 13 Jbeta primers. Profiling relied on immunoSEQ multiplex PCR, and the TCRdb table lists in-frame clones only, not all of them. The sample holds approximately 150,000 clones, roughly nine tenths seen once. The specimen sequenced was PBMCs. These receptors came from a woman between 25 and 40 years old in good health and CMV-seronegative.

V usage is TRBV4-1 and J usage is TRBJ1-5; maybe TRBD1 (5 bases). CDR1 and CDR2 from the germline V gene are MGHRA and YSYEKL. The CDR3 has 13 amino acids. V was pared by 4 bases and J by 7 bases, with 11 bases between. CDR3 region: CASSPPGGQPQHF. The DNA of the CDR3 is TGCGCCAGCAGCCCACCGGGGGGACAGCCCCAGCATTTT.

The rearrangement uses TRBV5-4 and TRBJ1-1; 8 bases agree with TRBD1. The CDR3 is 15 residues long. V dropped 4 bases and J dropped 0; count of bases not matched to a gene: 5. Germline CDR1 reads SGHNT; CDR2 reads YYREEE (reference sequence). The CDR3 protein is CASSVGQGLNTEAFF. The CDR3 DNA is TGTGCCAGCAGCGTTGGACAGGGTCTGAACACTGAAGCTTTCTTT.

J is TRBJ2-1 and V is TRBV15, with 13 positions matching TRBD2. Trimming at V came to 1 base and at J to 9 bases, leaving 6 bases not matched to a gene. Per germline, CDR1 LNHNV and CDR2 YYDKDF (reference sequence). This CDR3 is 16 amino acids long. The CDR3 DNA is TGTGCCACCAGCAGAGGAACTAGCGGGAGGGCCCTTGAGCAGTTCTTC. This codes for CATSRGTSGRALEQFF.

The chain couples TRBV10-2 to TRBJ2-5; 8 bases are a match to TRBD1. The assigned J gene may be wrong: the sequence end matches TRBJ2-7 better. Germline CDR1 WSHSY, CDR2 SAAADI. This CDR3 is built from 15 residues. The CDR3 sequence is CASSEYRGRSYEQYF. The CDR3 DNA is TGCGCCAGCAGTGAGTACAGGGGGAGGTCCTACGAGCAGTACTTC.

This chain uses TRBV19 with TRBJ2-1; 10 bases map to TRBD2. The V gene's germline CDR1 is LNHDA and CDR2 SQIVND (reference sequence). V gave up 0 bases and J gave up 9 bases; unmatched junction bases: 8. The CDR3 covers 16 residues. In nucleotides, the CDR3 is TGTGCCAGTAGTATAGACCCTAGCGGGGGAAGGGTTGAGCAGTTCTTC. This encodes CASSIDPSGGRVEQFF.

The chain links TRBV2 to TRBJ2-5; the match to TRBD1 covers 7 bases. There are 14 residues in the CDR3. CDR1 is SNHLY, CDR2 FYNNEI, per germline. With 5 bases clipped from V and 0 bases from J, the junction kept 3 bases outside the gene matches. The CDR3 DNA sequence: TGTGCCAGCAGTTTCGGACAGGACCAAGAGACCCAGTACTTC. Protein: CASSFGQDQETQYF.

The chain combines TRBV5-1 with TRBJ2-3; 7 positions match TRBD2. The germline gives CDR1 SGHRS, CDR2 YFSETQ. The CDR3 spans 15 residues. The ends lost 4 bases at V and 3 bases at J; junction bases unmatched: 8. The CDR3 sequence is CASSLGGSTTDTQYF. CDR3 nucleotide sequence: TGCGCCAGCAGCCTGGGCGGGAGTACGACAGATACGCAGTATTTT.

V and J are TRBV9 and TRBJ2-3; a possible D gene is TRBD1 (5 bases). V was clipped by 2 bases and J by 0 bases, with 13 bases between them. Looked up from germline, CDR1 is SGDLS and CDR2 is YYNGEE. The CDR3 spans 16 residues. For the CDR3, the DNA is TGTGCCAGCAGCGTGATGGACAAAATGAGCACAGATACGCAGTATTTT. Translating it yields CASSVMDKMSTDTQYF.

CDR3 in DNA: TGTGCCAGCAGCCCCTGGGAGGGGCAGGGAGGGAACACTGAAGCTTTCTTT. Its protein product is CASSPWEGQGGNTEAFF. V and J are TRBV11-2 and TRBJ1-1, with D possibly being TRBD1 (5 bases). The CDR3 is 17 residues long. The V gene's germline CDR1 is SGHAT and CDR2 FQNNGV. V lost 5 bases and J 1 base, leaving 20 bases between the germline ends.

This sequence joins TRBV5-1 and TRBJ2-5; the D gene is possibly TRBD1 (6 bases). Germline V gene data show CDR1 as SGHRS and CDR2 as YFSETQ. The germline V and J ends were trimmed by 8 bases and 0 bases, with 14 bases remaining between them. The CDR3 consists of 14 residues. The CDR3 spells CARSGTSYQETQYF. CDR3 DNA sequence: TGCGCCAGATCCGGGACATCGTACCAAGAGACCCAGTACTTC.

The chain employs TRBV9 and TRBJ1-1, with a possible D match to TRBD1 (5 bases). The CDR3 totals 18 residues. Per the germline V gene, CDR1 is SGDLS and CDR2 is YYNGEE. The V end lost 0 bases, the J end lost 1 base, and 19 bases lay between the germline ends. CDR3 in DNA: TGTGCCAGCAGCGTAGATGTCAGGGTAGTTGGCTCGAACACTGAAGCTTTCTTT. As protein: CASSVDVRVVGSNTEAFF.

The chain has TRBV6-1 and TRBJ1-1; D possibly corresponds to TRBD1 (5 bases). The CDR3 has 13 amino acids. Germline V gene data show CDR1 as MNHNS and CDR2 as SASEGT. Here the CDR3 reads CSSSRGSGTEAFF. The CDR3 DNA follows: TGTTCTTCTTCACGGGGGAGTGGCACTGAAGCTTTCTTT.

Comments on this clone: The same CDR3 can be traced to other DNA sequences in this sample. The V and J genes are TRBV11-2 and TRBJ2-7; 8 bases line up with TRBD2. Germline CDR1 is SGHAT and CDR2 is FQNNGV. The CDR3 spans 14 residues. V dropped 2 bases and J dropped 4; count of bases not matched to a gene: 4. CDR3 amino acids: CASSLPGGLYEQYF. The CDR3 coding sequence is TGTGCCAGCAGCTTACCGGGGGGGCTTTACGAGCAGTACTTC.

The CDR3 bases are TGTGCCAGCAGCGTAGGGGGACAGGGAACACCCCTCCACTTT. Protein product: CASSVGGQGTPLHF. This chain links TRBV9 with TRBJ1-6, with 9 positions matching TRBD1. The CDR3 is 14 amino acids. V trimming: 0 bases; J trimming: 11 bases; junction bases outside the gene matches: 3. CDR1 and CDR2 (germline): SGDLS, YYNGEE.

The chain links TRBV7-9 to TRBJ2-3; 10 nucleotides agree with TRBD2. This CDR3 is built from 16 residues. J was trimmed by 2 bases and V by 3 bases; bases with no gene match: 5. Germline CDR1 is SEHNR and CDR2 is FQNEAQ (reference sequence). CDR3 bases: TGTGCCAGCAGCTTCCCTAGCGGGAGTGCCACAGATACGCAGTATTTT. Its translation: CASSFPSGSATDTQYF.

The J gene is TRBJ1-5, the V gene TRBV19; 9 bases align to TRBD1. The germline gives CDR1 LNHDA, CDR2 SQIVND (reference sequence). V shed 0 bases and J 5 bases; nucleotides not matched to a gene: 2. This CDR3 has 15 residues. CDR3 amino acids: CASSIDRQGDQPQHF. In nucleotides, the CDR3 is TGTGCCAGTAGTATAGATCGACAGGGGGATCAGCCCCAGCATTTT.

The J gene is TRBJ2-3, the V gene TRBV7-9, with a weak D call TRBD1 (5 bases). In germline, CDR1 is SEHNR, CDR2 FQNEAQ (reference sequence). This CDR3 region has 12 residues. Trimming removed 5 bases from V and 5 bases from J, with 8 bases in between. The CDR3 region has the DNA TGTGCCAGCAGCCACAGGCAAGATACGCAGTATTTT. As protein: CASSHRQDTQYF.